The sequence of this TCR beta chain was determined in a study of blood T cell repertoires in COVID-19. Looking at the study overall: Sample material is recorded as cDNA or gDNA derived from T cells, B-cell-depleted T cells, or PBMCs.

Produced via immunoSEQ multiplex PCR; TCRdb's table is partial and in-frame only. The repertoire has 310,000 or so clones, around four fifths of them found once; the top ten carry roughly 1.2%. Specimen: peripheral blood. The sequence came from a woman in her fifties or sixties with acute or convalescent COVID-19.

Here the CDR3 DNA reads TGTGCCAGCAGCCAAGATGCGGCAGGGGGGTCTAACACTGAAGCTTTCTTT. Encoded protein: CASSQDAAGGSNTEAFF. The V call is TRBV4-2, the J call TRBJ1-1, with TRBD1 matching over 7 bases. The V segment lost 0 bases and the J segment 2 bases; nucleotides outside the gene matches: 9. The CDR3 is 17 residues long. Germline V gene data show CDR1 as LGHNA and CDR2 as YNFKEQ.